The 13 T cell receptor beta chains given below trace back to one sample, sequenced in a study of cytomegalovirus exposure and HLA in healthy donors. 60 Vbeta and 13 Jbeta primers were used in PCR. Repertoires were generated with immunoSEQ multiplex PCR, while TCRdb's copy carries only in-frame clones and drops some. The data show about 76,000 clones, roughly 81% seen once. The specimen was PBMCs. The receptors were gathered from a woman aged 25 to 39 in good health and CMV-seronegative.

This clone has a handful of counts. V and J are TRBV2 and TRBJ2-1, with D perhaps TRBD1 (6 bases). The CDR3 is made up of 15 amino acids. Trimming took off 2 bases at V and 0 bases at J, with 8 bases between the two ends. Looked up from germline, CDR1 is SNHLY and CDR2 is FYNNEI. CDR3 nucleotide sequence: TGTGCCAGCAGTGAAACAGGGAGCTCCTACAATGAGCAGTTCTTC. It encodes CASSETGSSYNEQFF.

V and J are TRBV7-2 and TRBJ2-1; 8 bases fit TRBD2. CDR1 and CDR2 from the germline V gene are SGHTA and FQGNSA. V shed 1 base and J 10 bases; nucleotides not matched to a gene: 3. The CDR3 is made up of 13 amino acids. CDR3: CASSLGAGGEQFF. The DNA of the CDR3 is TGTGCCAGCAGCTTAGGGGCGGGAGGCGAGCAGTTCTTC. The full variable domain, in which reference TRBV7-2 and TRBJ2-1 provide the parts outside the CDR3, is GAGVSQSPSNKVTEKGKDVELRCDPISGHTALYWYRQSLGQGLEFLIYFQGNSAPDKSGLPSDRFSAERTGGSVSTLTIQRTQQEDSAVYLCASSLGAGGEQFFGPGTRLTVL.

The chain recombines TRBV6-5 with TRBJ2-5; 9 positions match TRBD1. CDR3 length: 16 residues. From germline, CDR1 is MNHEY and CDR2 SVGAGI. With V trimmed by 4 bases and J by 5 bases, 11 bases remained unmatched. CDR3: CASSSPPGQGGETQYF. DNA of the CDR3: TGTGCCAGCAGTTCCCCCCCGGGACAGGGCGGGGAGACCCAGTACTTC.

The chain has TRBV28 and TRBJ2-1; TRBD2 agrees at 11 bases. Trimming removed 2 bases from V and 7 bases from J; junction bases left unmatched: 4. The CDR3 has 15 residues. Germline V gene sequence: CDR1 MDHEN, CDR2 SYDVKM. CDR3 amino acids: CASSLLLAGGNEQFF. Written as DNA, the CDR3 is TGTGCCAGCAGTTTACTTCTAGCGGGGGGTAATGAGCAGTTCTTC.

The CDR3 is CASSLWRGLRNEQFF. CDR3 nucleotides: TGTGCCAGCAGCCTCTGGAGGGGGCTTCGGAATGAGCAGTTCTTC. The V and J genes are TRBV28 and TRBJ2-1; a possible D gene is TRBD1 (7 bases). The CDR3 loop spans 15 amino acids. Germline V gives CDR1 MDHEN, CDR2 SYDVKM. Trimming pared 6 bases from V and 7 bases from J, leaving 19 bases between. The full variable domain, rest sourced from reference TRBV28 and TRBJ2-1, is DVKVTQSSRYLVKRTGEKVFLECVQDMDHENMFWYRQDPGLGLRLIYFSYDVKMKEKGDIPEGYSVSREKKERFSLILESASTNQTSMYLCASSLWRGLRNEQFFGPGTRLTVL.

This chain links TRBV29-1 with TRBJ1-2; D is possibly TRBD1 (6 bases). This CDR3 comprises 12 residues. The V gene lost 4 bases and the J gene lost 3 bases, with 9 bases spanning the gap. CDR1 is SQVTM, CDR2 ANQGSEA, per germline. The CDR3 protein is CSVAPGDYGYTF. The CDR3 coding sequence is TGCAGCGTTGCCCCAGGGGACTATGGCTACACCTTC.

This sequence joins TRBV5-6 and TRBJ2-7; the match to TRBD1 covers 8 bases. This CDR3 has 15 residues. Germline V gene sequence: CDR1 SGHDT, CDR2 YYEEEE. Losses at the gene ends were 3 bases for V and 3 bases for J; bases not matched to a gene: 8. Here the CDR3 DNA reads TGTGCCAGCAGCTCAAGGGGACAGGTCGGCTACGAGCAGTACTTC. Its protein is CASSSRGQVGYEQYF. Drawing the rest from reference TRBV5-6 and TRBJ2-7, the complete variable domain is DAGVTQSPTHLIKTRGQQVTLRCSPKSGHDTVSWYQQALGQGPQFIFQYYEEEERQRGNFPDRFSGHQFPNYSSELNVNALLLGDSALYLCASSSRGQVGYEQYFGPGTRLTVT.

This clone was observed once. CDR3 nucleotides: TGCGCCAGCAGCTTGGAAGCGGGAGTTATAGATACGCAGTATTTT. It is translated as CASSLEAGVIDTQYF. The V and J genes are TRBV5-1 and TRBJ2-3, with 8 positions matching TRBD2. This CDR3 is 15 amino acids long. After removal of 0 bases from V and 5 bases from J, the junction contained 5 bases not matched to a gene. Germline V gives CDR1 SGHRS, CDR2 YFSETQ.

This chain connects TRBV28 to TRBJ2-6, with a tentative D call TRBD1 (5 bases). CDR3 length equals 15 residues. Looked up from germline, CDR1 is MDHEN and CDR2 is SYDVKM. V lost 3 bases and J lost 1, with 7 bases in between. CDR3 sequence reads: CASSFSGSGANVLTF. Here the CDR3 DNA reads TGTGCCAGCAGTTTTTCAGGGTCTGGGGCCAACGTCCTGACTTTC.

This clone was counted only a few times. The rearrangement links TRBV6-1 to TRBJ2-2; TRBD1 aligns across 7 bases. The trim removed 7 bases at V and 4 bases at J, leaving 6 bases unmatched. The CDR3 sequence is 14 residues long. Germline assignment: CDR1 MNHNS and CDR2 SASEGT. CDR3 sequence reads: CASIQDRRTGELFF. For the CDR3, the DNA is TGTGCCAGCATTCAGGACAGGCGCACCGGGGAGCTGTTTTTT.

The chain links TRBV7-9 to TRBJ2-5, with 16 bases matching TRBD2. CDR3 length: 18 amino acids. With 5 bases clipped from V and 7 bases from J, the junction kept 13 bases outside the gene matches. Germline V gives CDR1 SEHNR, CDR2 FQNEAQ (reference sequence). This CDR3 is CASSVPGLAGGPTGTQYF. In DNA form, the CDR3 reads TGTGCCAGCAGCGTGCCGGGACTAGCGGGAGGGCCTACGGGGACCCAGTACTTC. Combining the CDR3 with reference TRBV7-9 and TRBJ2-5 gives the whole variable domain DTGVSQNPRHKITKRGQNVTFRCDPISEHNRLYWYRQTLGQGPEFLTYFQNEAQLEKSRLLSDRFSAERPKGSFSTLEIQRTEQGDSAMYLCASSVPGLAGGPTGTQYFGPGTRLLVL.

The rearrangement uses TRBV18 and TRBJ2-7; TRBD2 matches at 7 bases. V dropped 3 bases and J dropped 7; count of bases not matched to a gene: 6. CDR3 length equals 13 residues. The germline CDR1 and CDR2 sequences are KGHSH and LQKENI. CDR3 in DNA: TGTGCCAGCTCACCGGGGGGGATAGAGGAGCAGTACTTC. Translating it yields CASSPGGIEEQYF.

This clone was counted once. CDR3 protein: CASISVRRGQGGYEQFF. Here the CDR3 DNA reads TGTGCCAGCATCTCCGTCAGGCGGGGACAGGGGGGATATGAGCAGTTCTTC. This chain joins TRBV5-4 and TRBJ2-1; 11 nucleotides align to TRBD1. The CDR3 is made up of 17 amino acids. CDR1 and CDR2 from the germline V gene are SGHNT and YYREEE (reference sequence). The trim removed 6 bases at V and 8 bases at J, leaving 16 bases unmatched.